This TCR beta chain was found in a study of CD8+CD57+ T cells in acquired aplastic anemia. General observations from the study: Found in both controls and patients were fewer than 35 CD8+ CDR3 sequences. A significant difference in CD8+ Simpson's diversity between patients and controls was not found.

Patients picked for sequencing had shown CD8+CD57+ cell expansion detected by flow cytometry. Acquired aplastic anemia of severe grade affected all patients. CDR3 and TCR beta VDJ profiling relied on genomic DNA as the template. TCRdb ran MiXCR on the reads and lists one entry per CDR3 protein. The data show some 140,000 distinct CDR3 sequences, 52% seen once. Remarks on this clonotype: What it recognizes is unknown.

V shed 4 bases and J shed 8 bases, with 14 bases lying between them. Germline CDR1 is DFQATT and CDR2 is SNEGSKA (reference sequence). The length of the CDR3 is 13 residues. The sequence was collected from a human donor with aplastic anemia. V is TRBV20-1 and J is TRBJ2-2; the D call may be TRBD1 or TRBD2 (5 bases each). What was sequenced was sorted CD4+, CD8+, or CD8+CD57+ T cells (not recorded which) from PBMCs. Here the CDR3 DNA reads TGCAGTGCTATCGGTCCGGGGCATGGGGAGCTGTTTTTT. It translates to CSAIGPGHGELFF.